The next 24 T cell receptor beta chains were all read from a single sample in a study of CD4 and CD8 cells across lung adenocarcinoma regions. TCRdb independently ran MiXCR on the PCR reads; one entry per CDR3 protein. The sample holds 10,000 to 15,000 distinct CDR3 sequences, roughly 50% seen once. Input material: CD8+ T cells from the margin of a lung tumor. The source of these receptors is a male donor with lung adenocarcinoma. The CD4 and CD8 labels of this study may be unreliable.

The chain combines TRBV6-1 with TRBJ2-5; no clear D gene. This CDR3 is 11 amino acids long. CDR1 and CDR2 from the germline V gene are MNHNS and SASEGT. V shed 2 bases and J shed 7 bases, with 5 bases lying between them. Here the CDR3 DNA reads TGTGCCAGCAGTGAAATCGCGACCCAGTACTTC. It translates to CASSEIATQYF.

This clonotype was seen at least ten times. This may be a read error: a much more frequent sequence differs by one nucleotide. V usage is TRBV7-8 and J usage is TRBJ2-1; D uncertain. V lost 3 bases, J lost 10 bases, and 13 bases lay in between. Germline V lookup: CDR1 SGHVS, CDR2 FQNEAQ. The CDR3 loop spans 13 amino acids. CDR3 in amino acids: CASSLEVRYEQFF. The CDR3 DNA follows: TGTGCCAGCAGCTTGGAAGTGCGCTACGAGCAGTTCTTC.

This clonotype was seen many times. This chain links TRBV6-5 with TRBJ2-1, with 15 bases lining up with TRBD2. The last part of the DNA fits TRBJ2-7 better; the J call may be wrong. The length of the CDR3 is 17 residues. Germline-derived CDR1 and CDR2 are MNHEY and SVGAGI. CDR3 DNA: TGTGCCAGCAGTTCCCGAATTGGGACTAGCGGGAGGAATGAGCAGTACTTC. It specifies CASSSRIGTSGRNEQYF.

Details on this clonotype: The junction departs from germline at one end; a sequencing error may be responsible. This rearrangement joins TRBV10-3 to TRBJ2-3, with D perhaps given as TRBD1 or TRBD2 (6 bases each). This CDR3 has 15 residues. The germline V gene has CDR1 ENHRY and CDR2 SYGVKD. The CDR3 is CATGPGGRDPETQYF. CDR3 sequence (DNA): TGTGCCACGGGACCCGGGGGCCGTGACCCAGAGACGCAGTACTTT.

In this sample, this clonotype is large. This chain connects TRBV6-5 to TRBJ2-3; 9 bases match TRBD2. The CDR3 sequence is 15 residues long. Per the germline V gene, CDR1 is MNHEY and CDR2 is SVGAGI. With 6 bases clipped from V and 7 bases from J, the junction kept 11 bases outside the gene matches. The CDR3 bases are TGTGCCAGCAGACCGACTAGCGGAGACTTCTATACGCAGTATTTT. This translates into CASRPTSGDFYTQYF.

In regard to this clonotype: A read error is possible here, since a much larger clone lies one base away. The V call is TRBV10-3, the J call TRBJ2-4, with TRBD1 as a possible D gene (7 bases). Trimming removed 3 bases from V and 13 bases from J, with 25 bases in between. CDR3 length: 16 amino acids. The germline gives CDR1 ENHRY, CDR2 SYGVKD. The CDR3 DNA reads as TGTGCCATCAGTGAAGGGGGCGGGATTACCTACAATGAGCAGTACTTC. Amino acid sequence: CAISEGGGITYNEQYF.

In this sample, this clonotype turned up a few times. The DNA for the CDR3 is TGTGCCAGCAGTTACGTGGGACAGGGCGACTACGAGCAGTACTTC. Its protein is CASSYVGQGDYEQYF. This rearrangement joins TRBV6-5 to TRBJ2-1, with 9 bases matching TRBD1. The J call is uncertain, as TRBJ2-7 better fits the DNA end. CDR1 and CDR2 (germline): MNHEY, SVGAGI. The CDR3 covers 15 residues.

This chain connects TRBV6-1 to TRBJ2-1; 10 bases are a match to TRBD1. Trimming at V came to 10 bases and at J to 6 bases, leaving 15 bases not matched to a gene. CDR3 length: 16 amino acids. Germline V gene lookup returns CDR1 MNHNS and CDR2 SASEGT. CDR3 DNA: TGTGCCACAAGACATATAGCGGACAGGGGGACCAATGAGCAGTTCTTC. Its translation: CATRHIADRGTNEQFF.

This chain links TRBV27 with TRBJ2-3; perhaps D is TRBD1 or TRBD2 (5 bases each). From germline, CDR1 is MNHEY and CDR2 SMNVEV (reference sequence). V lost 4 bases to trimming and J lost 5 bases, with 22 bases between them. This CDR3 comprises 17 residues. Here the CDR3 DNA reads TGTGCCAGCAGTTCGGAACTGGGGGTGTGGGGCAAAGATACGCAGTATTTT. Its protein is CASSSELGVWGKDTQYF.

This clonotype has at least ten counts. V gene TRBV6-5 combines with J gene TRBJ2-5; TRBD2 aligns across 9 bases. The trim removed 5 bases at V and 5 bases at J, leaving 9 bases unmatched. CDR1 is MNHEY, CDR2 SVGAGI, per germline. CDR3 length: 15 amino acids. The CDR3, as DNA: TGTGCCAGCAGTCCCACCGGGACTAGCCTCGAGACCCAGTACTTC. This sequence encodes CASSPTGTSLETQYF.

This clonotype was observed at least ten times. A much larger clone lies a single base off, so this may be a read error. The V gene is TRBV6-1, the J gene TRBJ2-1, with 7 bases that match TRBD1. With V trimmed by 5 bases and J by 10 bases, 5 bases remained unmatched. The CDR3 extends over 12 amino acids. Germline loops: CDR1 MNHNS, CDR2 SASEGT. CDR3 DNA sequence: TGTGCCAGCAGTCAGACAGGGCTGGAGCAGTTCTTC. This codes for CASSQTGLEQFF.

Remarks on this clonotype: One end of the junction is discordant with germline, which a read error may explain. The chain's CDR3 is CASTGLQAKNTQYF. The CDR3 nucleotides are TGCGCCAGCACGGGGCTGCAAGCCAAAAACACGCAGTATTTC. The chain recombines TRBV10-2 with TRBJ2-4; D may be TRBD1 or TRBD2 (5 bases each). The CDR3 totals 14 residues. Germline V gene sequence: CDR1 WSHSY, CDR2 SAAADI.

In its sample, this clonotype was seen many times. V is TRBV6-1 and J is TRBJ2-7; D gene uncertain. Germline loops: CDR1 MNHNS, CDR2 SASEGT. V gave up 7 bases and J gave up 10 bases, with 17 bases separating them. This CDR3 is built from 12 residues. The CDR3 protein is CASNSPTALQYF. In DNA form, the CDR3 reads TGTGCCAGCAACTCCCCCACCGCTTTACAGTACTTC.

This clonotype was seen a few times. The V call is TRBV11-3, the J call TRBJ2-1; either TRBD1 or TRBD2 may fit D (6 bases each). The tail of the sequence fits TRBJ2-7 better, so the J call may be wrong. Germline CDR1 reads SGHNT; CDR2 reads YENEEA. The CDR3 runs 13 residues. This chain's CDR3 is CASSHGTQGKQYF. The CDR3 region has the DNA TGTGCCAGCAGCCATGGGACTCAGGGGAAGCAGTACTTC.

The V gene is TRBV12-3 or TRBV12-4, the J gene TRBJ2-2, with D perhaps matching TRBD1 or TRBD2 (6 bases each). Trimming left V 5 bases short and J 7 bases short, with 17 bases between. The CDR3 contains 15 residues. CDR3 sequence (DNA): TGTGCCAGCAGTAACCGGGCAGGGGAGGTCGGGGAGCTGTTTTTT. It codes for CASSNRAGEVGELFF.

The chain links TRBV27 to TRBJ2-5; 9 nucleotides agree with TRBD1. The J call may be incorrect, as the DNA end agrees better with TRBJ2-7. The CDR3 consists of 16 residues. CDR1 and CDR2 (germline): MNHEY, SMNVEV (reference sequence). The chain's CDR3 is CASSLWGPGQGHEQYF. The DNA for the CDR3 is TGTGCCAGCAGTTTATGGGGCCCGGGACAGGGACACGAGCAGTACTTC.

In its sample, this clonotype is medium-sized. The CDR3 loop reads CASSWGNEQYF. As DNA, the CDR3 is TGTGCCAGCTCGTGGGGGAATGAGCAGTACTTC. The V and J genes are TRBV6-1 and TRBJ2-1; D is tentatively TRBD1 or TRBD2 (5 bases each). TRBJ2-7 matches the DNA end more closely, so the J call is doubtful. Germline CDR1 MNHNS, CDR2 SASEGT. This CDR3 is built from 11 residues.

This clonotype was counted between two and nine times. J is TRBJ2-3 and V is TRBV6-1; TRBD2 might be the D (5 bases). Trimming removed 8 bases from V and 2 bases from J, with 14 bases in between. Germline loops: CDR1 MNHNS, CDR2 SASEGT. The CDR3 sequence is 14 residues long. The CDR3 protein is CASVRASPTDTQYF. The CDR3 DNA follows: TGTGCCAGCGTGAGGGCATCCCCCACAGATACGCAGTATTTT.

Details on this clonotype: Being one base from a much bigger clone, this may be a read error. The conserved final phenylalanine or tryptophan is absent from the CDR3, which likely points to a read error. The chain employs TRBV27 and TRBJ2-1; 9 nucleotides match TRBD1. The V and J ends lost 8 bases and 10 bases, in that order; junction bases with no gene match: 9. Germline CDR1 is MNHEY and CDR2 is SMNVEV (reference sequence). The CDR3 consists of 13 residues. The CDR3 DNA is TGTGCCAGCGGAAAGACAGGGGGAGGCGAGCAGTTCATC. Residues: CASGKTGGGEQFI.

This clonotype has ten or more counts. The rearrangement links TRBV6-1 to TRBJ2-5; TRBD2 matches 8 bases. The CDR3 is made up of 11 amino acids. Losses at the gene ends were 5 bases for V and 11 bases for J; bases not matched to a gene: 4. In germline, CDR1 is MNHNS, CDR2 SASEGT. This CDR3 reads CASSRGGEQYF. DNA for the CDR3: TGTGCCAGCAGTCGGGGGGGTGAGCAGTACTTC.

Worth noting for this clonotype: Just one base apart from a much larger clone, this may be a read error. J is TRBJ2-1 and V is TRBV10-3; possibly TRBD1 for D (6 bases). The germline CDR1 and CDR2 sequences are ENHRY and SYGVKD. CDR3 size: 15 residues. The V end was cut by 0 bases, the J end by 13 bases, with 19 bases between. CDR3 region: CAISESGAGEETQFF. The CDR3 nucleotides are TGTGCCATCAGTGAGTCGGGGGCAGGGGAAGAGACCCAGTTCTTC.

This clonotype was picked up many times. The chain joins TRBV27 to TRBJ1-4; D is perhaps TRBD1 (5 bases). Trimming removed 7 bases from V and 5 bases from J, with 20 bases in between. Germline V gives CDR1 MNHEY, CDR2 SMNVEV (reference sequence). This CDR3 is 16 amino acids long. CDR3 bases: TGTGCCAGCAATCACCGGGACGCCATCAGGAATGAAAAACTGTTTTTT. Protein product: CASNHRDAIRNEKLFF.

This chain connects TRBV18 to TRBJ2-1; 9 positions match TRBD1. Trimming took 4 bases from V and 3 from J; bases not matched to a gene: 4. Per germline, CDR1 KGHSH and CDR2 LQKENI. The CDR3 totals 15 residues. In nucleotides, the CDR3 is TGTGCCAGCTCACACGGACAGGGGATCTACAATGAGCAGTTCTTC. This encodes CASSHGQGIYNEQFF.

This clonotype was detected ten times or more. The chain employs TRBV12-3 or TRBV12-4 and TRBJ2-3; TRBD2 matches at 11 bases. The CDR3 has 15 residues. J lost 4 bases, V lost 7 bases, and 7 bases had no gene match. CDR3 DNA sequence: TGTGCCAGCACCCTTAGCGGGAGGGTGGCAGATACGCAGTATTTT. Amino acids: CASTLSGRVADTQYF.